These 31 T cell receptor beta chains originate from one sample sequenced in a study of T cell clonality in common variable immunodeficiency (dated by TCRdb to between 2014 and 2017). Study-wide findings and limitations: Fewer deletions and N-nucleotide insertions were reportedly observed in CVID TCRbeta sequences, and highly modified clones with 13 or more V deletions were reportedly absent from CVID TCRbeta sequences.

Library construction relied on the immunoSEQ multiplex PCR assay. TCRdb took over this immuneACCESS table, retaining in-frame rearrangements with V and J assigned. Such tables are incomplete; in checked studies, under half of the missing clones stem from an unresolved V gene, and the remainder is unexplained. This sample holds 25,000 to 35,000 clones in total, without any singletons. The ten most abundant clones make up about 3% of the sample. No cognate antigen is known for these TCRs. The sample consisted of peripheral blood mononuclear cells. These receptors were taken from a human donor with common variable immunodeficiency.

Worth noting for this clone: Read data end 3 residues before the CDR3 end; the end is taken from the germline J gene. The chain is built from TRBV19 and TRBJ1-4; the D gene is possibly TRBD1 (6 bases). This CDR3 region has 14 residues. The germline CDR1 and CDR2 sequences are LNHDA and SQIVND (reference sequence). V lost 5 bases to trimming and J lost 3 bases, with 10 bases between them. The covered CDR3 bases are TGTGCCAGTAGTGGAGGACAGCCTAATGAAAAA. It specifies CASSGGQPNEK. The CDR3 in its entirety is CASSGGQPNEKLFF.

This clone has at least ten counts. Coverage ceases 3 residues before the CDR3 finishes, and the germline J gene fills in the end. The V gene is TRBV7-9, the J gene TRBJ1-1; 7 bases agree with TRBD1. The junction had 1 base not matched to a gene; V was cut back by 3 bases and J by 0 bases. Germline V gene data show CDR1 as SEHNR and CDR2 as FQNEAQ (reference sequence). The CDR3 contains 14 residues. CDR3 bases read: TGTGCCAGCAGCTTGGGACAGCTGAACACTGAA. Translating gives CASSLGQLNTE. The entire CDR3 protein is CASSLGQLNTEAFF.

Concerning this clone itself: Read sequence stops 3 residues before the CDR3 end, and the germline J gene provides the missing end. V is TRBV20-1 and J is TRBJ2-7; 13 nucleotides line up with TRBD2. The CDR3 runs to 15 residues. The germline gives CDR1 DFQATT, CDR2 SNEGSKA (reference sequence). The V segment lost 6 bases and the J segment 5 bases; nucleotides outside the gene matches: 10. Incomplete CDR3 DNA: TGCAGTGCACACGAAACCGGGACTAGCGGGAACGAG. Its translation: CSAHETGTSGNE. The full CDR3 protein reads CSAHETGTSGNEQYF.

This clone was picked up a small number of times. The read ends 3 residues early relative to the CDR3; the germline J gene fills the gap. This chain connects TRBV7-9 to TRBJ1-1; possibly TRBD1 for D (6 bases). Trimming took 1 base from V and 1 from J, leaving 7 bases between them. The germline V gene encodes CDR1 SEHNR and CDR2 FQNEAQ (reference sequence). The length of the CDR3 is 14 residues. The CDR3 region is CASSLETGNTEAFF. Partial CDR3 DNA: TGTGCCAGCAGCTTAGAGACAGGGAACACTGAA.

This clone was seen a handful of times. The read comes to an end 3 residues before the CDR3 does, leaving the germline J gene to fill in the end. The chain is built from TRBV19 and TRBJ1-2, with a weak D call TRBD1 (6 bases). CDR1 and CDR2 from the germline V gene are LNHDA and SQIVND (reference sequence). The CDR3 contains 12 residues. The CDR3 DNA, read in part, is TGTGCCAGTAGCAGCGGGGGACACGGC. This gives the protein CASSSGGHG. The CDR3, in full, reads CASSSGGHGYTF. Full variable domain (outside the CDR3, taken from reference TRBV19 and TRBJ1-2): DGGITQSPKYLFRKEGQNVTLSCEQNLNHDAMYWYRQDPGQGLRLIYYSQIVNDFQKGDIAEGYSVSREKKESFPLTVTSAQKNPTAFYLCASSSGGHGYTFGSGTRLTVV.

The sample holds a few counts of this clone. The read finishes 3 residues shy of the CDR3 end, and the germline J gene is used to complete it. The gene calls are TRBV2 and TRBJ2-1; the match to TRBD2 covers 9 bases. The J segment lost 4 bases and the V segment lost 1 base, leaving 2 bases of the junction unmatched. Germline CDR1 is SNHLY and CDR2 is FYNNEI. The CDR3 is made up of 15 amino acids. CDR3 protein: CASSEGLAGYNEQFF. CDR3 bases read: TGTGCCAGCAGTGAAGGGCTAGCGGGATACAATGAG. Variable domain in full (rest from reference TRBV2 and TRBJ2-1): EPEVTQTPSHQVTQMGQEVILRCVPISNHLYFYWYRQILGQKVEFLVSFYNNEISEKSEIFDDQFSVERPDGSNFTLKIRSTKLEDSAMYFCASSEGLAGYNEQFFGPGTRLTVL.

This clone has at least ten counts. The observed sequence ends 3 residues before the CDR3 terminus, with the missing tail filled in from the germline J gene. This chain connects TRBV5-6 to TRBJ2-7; 8 bases agree with TRBD1. CDR3 length equals 14 residues. V gave up 3 bases and J gave up 2 bases; unmatched junction bases: 4. Germline lookup yields CDR1 SGHDT and CDR2 YYEEEE. The CDR3 bases that were read are TGTGCCAGCAGCTATGACAGGGGCCCCTACGAG. Translation gives CASSYDRGPYE. The complete CDR3 reads CASSYDRGPYEQYF.

This clone appeared a few times. The CDR3 loop is CASSERQGLPAETQYF. The DNA read from the CDR3 is TGTGCCAGCAGTGAAAGACAGGGCCTGCCCGCGGAGACC. This sequence joins TRBV6-1 and TRBJ2-5; 7 bases align to TRBD1. With the read ending 3 residues before the CDR3 end, the germline J gene is used to fill in that end. Germline assignment: CDR1 MNHNS and CDR2 SASEGT. The J segment lost 5 bases and the V segment lost 2 bases, leaving 11 bases of the junction unmatched. CDR3 length equals 16 residues.

This clone was recorded at least ten times. The read gets to within 3 residues of the CDR3 end, and the germline J gene fills in the rest. The rearrangement links TRBV18 to TRBJ1-4; perhaps TRBD1 as D (5 bases). Between the trimmed V and J ends, which lost 3 bases and 4 bases, there was a span of 6 bases. This CDR3 region has 13 residues. Germline CDR1 is KGHSH and CDR2 is LQKENI. Here the CDR3 reads CASSPGLNEKLFF. The DNA read from the CDR3 is TGTGCCAGCTCACCGGGACTTAATGAAAAA. Combining the CDR3 with reference TRBV18 and TRBJ1-4 gives the whole variable domain NAGVMQNPRHLVRRRGQEARLRCSPMKGHSHVYWYRQLPEEGLKFMVYLQKENIIDESGMPKERFSAEFPKEGPSILRIQQVVRGDSAAYFCASSPGLNEKLFFGSGTQLSVL.

This clone was observed a few times. This may arise from a read error, as a much more abundant clone is one base away. The read comes to an end 3 residues before the CDR3 does, leaving the germline J gene to fill in the end. The V gene is TRBV2, the J gene TRBJ2-7, with D perhaps being TRBD1 or TRBD2 (5 bases each). Germline V lookup: CDR1 SNHLY, CDR2 FYNNEI. V dropped 4 bases and J dropped 3 bases, with 10 bases sitting between them. This CDR3 spans 13 amino acids. The CDR3: CASSVEGCYEQYF. The sequenced CDR3 bases are TGTGCCAGCAGTGTCGAGGGGTGCTACGAG.

The table lists this clone with a few counts. The read ends 3 residues before the CDR3 terminus; that terminus is restored from the germline J gene. The V gene is TRBV7-9, the J gene TRBJ1-1; TRBD1 matches at 7 bases. This CDR3 is built from 14 residues. The ends lost 0 bases at V and 5 bases at J; junction bases unmatched: 3. Germline lookup yields CDR1 SEHNR and CDR2 FQNEAQ (reference sequence). The sequenced CDR3 bases are TGTGCCAGCAGCTTAGCCCCGACAGGGACTGAA. This sequence encodes CASSLAPTGTE. The CDR3, in full, reads CASSLAPTGTEAFF. Drawing the rest from reference TRBV7-9 and TRBJ1-1, the complete variable domain is DTGVSQNPRHKITKRGQNVTFRCDPISEHNRLYWYRQTLGQGPEFLTYFQNEAQLEKSRLLSDRFSAERPKGSFSTLEIQRTEQGDSAMYLCASSLAPTGTEAFFGQGTRLTVV.

This clone was seen ten or more times. Read sequence stops 3 residues before the CDR3 end, and the germline J gene provides the missing end. The V gene is TRBV7-3, the J gene TRBJ2-1; 9 bases are a match to TRBD1. The CDR3 covers 13 residues. Germline CDR1 is SGHTA and CDR2 is FQGTGA. V dropped 6 bases and J dropped 4; count of bases not matched to a gene: 1. The covered CDR3 bases are TGTGCCAGCAGGGGACAGGGATACAATGAG. It translates to CASRGQGYNE. The entire CDR3 is CASRGQGYNEQFF.

This clone was seen repeatedly, ten times or more. The read gets to within 3 residues of the CDR3 end, and the germline J gene fills in the rest. The gene calls are TRBV5-1 and TRBJ1-1, with D tentatively TRBD1 (5 bases). The V gene lost 0 bases and the J gene lost 4 bases, with 13 bases spanning the gap. The CDR3 spans 15 residues. The germline CDR1 and CDR2 sequences are SGHRS and YFSETQ. The sequenced part of the CDR3 DNA is TGCGCCAGCAGCTTGGATCGGGCAGGGAGCACTGAA. It specifies CASSLDRAGSTE. The CDR3 as a whole reads CASSLDRAGSTEAFF.

Only a few counts were recorded for this clone. The read falls 3 residues short of the CDR3 end, and the missing part is taken from the germline J gene. The chain is built from TRBV7-6 and TRBJ2-3; D is undetermined. Trimming shortened V by 1 base and J by 0 bases, and 8 bases separated the two germline ends. The CDR3 is 15 residues long. The germline V gene has CDR1 SGHVS and CDR2 FNYEAQ. Incomplete CDR3 DNA: TGTGCCAGCAGCTTAGAGGCGACTAGCACAGATACG. Its protein product is CASSLEATSTDT. The whole CDR3 protein reads CASSLEATSTDTQYF.

Details on this clone: The CDR3 end lies 3 residues beyond the end of the read and is filled in from the germline J gene. This chain uses TRBV20-1 with TRBJ2-5; 10 positions agree with TRBD2. Germline-derived CDR1 and CDR2 are DFQATT and SNEGSKA (reference sequence). This CDR3 is 15 amino acids long. V lost 0 bases, J lost 4 bases, and 5 bases stayed unmatched. CDR3 bases read: TGCAGTGCTAGAGATCTAGCGGGAGCCAGAGAGACC. Translation: CSARDLAGARET. Given in full, the CDR3 is CSARDLAGARETQYF.

This clone was seen a few times. The CDR3 sequence: CASRRDTTYEQYF. Partial CDR3 DNA: TGTGCCAGCAGACGGGACACCACCTACGAG. This chain uses TRBV2 with TRBJ2-7; tentative D call: TRBD1 (6 bases). Read sequence stops 3 residues before the CDR3 end, and the germline J gene provides the missing end. Germline V gene sequence: CDR1 SNHLY, CDR2 FYNNEI. The CDR3 has 13 residues. V was cut by 6 bases and J by 2 bases, with 11 bases left in between.

This clone was picked up many times. The CDR3 is cut off 3 residues early in the read; its end comes from the germline J gene. The V call is TRBV7-6, the J call TRBJ2-2, with 8 bases aligning to TRBD1. Germline trimming cut 5 bases from V and 0 bases from J; bases unmatched to any gene: 5. Germline CDR1 SGHVS, CDR2 FNYEAQ. This CDR3 comprises 16 residues. CDR3 sequence reads: CASSHGDRPNTGELFF. The sequenced CDR3 bases are TGTGCCAGCAGCCATGGGGACAGGCCGAACACCGGGGAG.

As concerns this clone: The read falls 3 residues short of the CDR3 end, and the missing part is taken from the germline J gene. The chain uses TRBV5-4 and TRBJ2-7; no clear D. Trimming cost V 0 bases and J 2 bases, with 9 bases left between them. The CDR3 runs 14 residues. Germline lookup yields CDR1 SGHNT and CDR2 YYREEE (reference sequence). The chain's CDR3 is CASSLASNTYEQYF. The CDR3 DNA, read in part, is TGTGCCAGCAGCTTGGCCTCCAACACCTACGAG. The complete variable domain, with remaining parts taken from reference TRBV5-4 and TRBJ2-7, reads ETGVTQSPTHLIKTRGQQVTLRCSSQSGHNTVSWYQQALGQGPQFIFQYYREEENGRGNFPPRFSGLQFPNYSSELNVNALELDDSALYLCASSLASNTYEQYFGPGTRLTVT.

This clone is labeled medium-sized. This CDR3 reads CSVVGQTDTQYF. The DNA read from the CDR3 is TGCAGCGTTGTAGGGCAGACAGATACG. The chain carries TRBV29-1 and TRBJ2-3; D remains unclear. The sequence runs out 3 residues before the end of the CDR3; the remainder is reconstructed from the germline J gene. CDR3 length: 12 residues. From germline, CDR1 is SQVTM and CDR2 ANQGSEA. Trimming removed 4 bases at V and 3 bases at J, with 8 bases between.

This clone was picked up many times. The read stops 3 residues short of the end of the CDR3; the missing end is completed from the germline J gene. The chain employs TRBV20-1 and TRBJ2-7; 12 bases line up with TRBD2. V lost 2 bases and J lost 4; bases outside the gene matches: 6. Germline CDR1 reads DFQATT; CDR2 reads SNEGSKA (reference sequence). This CDR3 has 15 amino acids. The CDR3 spells CSARNLAGGLYEQYF. The DNA read from the CDR3 is TGCAGTGCTAGAAATCTAGCGGGGGGGTTGTACGAG.

About this clone: The CDR3 goes on 3 residues after the read ends, and that part is filled in from the germline J gene. This rearrangement joins TRBV29-1 to TRBJ1-2, with 8 bases fitting TRBD1. The CDR3 loop spans 15 amino acids. The germline V gene encodes CDR1 SQVTM and CDR2 ANQGSEA. With 4 bases clipped from V and 2 bases from J, the junction kept 9 bases outside the gene matches. Partial CDR3 DNA: TGCAGCGTTGCGAAGAGGGACAGGCTCAACTATGGC. It translates to CSVAKRDRLNYG. The whole CDR3 region reads CSVAKRDRLNYGYTF.

There are many counts of this clone. The sequence runs out 3 residues before the end of the CDR3; the remainder is reconstructed from the germline J gene. The chain employs TRBV10-3 and TRBJ2-1, with 11 bases fitting TRBD2. Losses at the gene ends were 6 bases for V and 7 bases for J; bases not matched to a gene: 5. This CDR3 has 14 amino acids. CDR1 and CDR2 from the germline V gene are ENHRY and SYGVKD. CDR3 bases read: TGTGCCATCAGCACTAGCGGGAGTTCAAATGAG. Its protein is CAISTSGSSNE. The whole CDR3 is CAISTSGSSNEQFF.

A remark on this clone: The CDR3 goes on 3 residues after the read ends, and that part is filled in from the germline J gene. The genes are TRBV20-1 and TRBJ2-3; TRBD2 agrees at 11 bases. The J segment lost 3 bases and the V segment lost 5 bases, leaving 7 bases of the junction unmatched. CDR1 is DFQATT and CDR2 is SNEGSKA in the germline V gene (reference sequence). The CDR3 length is 15 residues. This chain's CDR3 is CSAEKLAGETDTQYF. The CDR3 bases that were read are TGCAGTGCTGAGAAACTAGCGGGAGAAACAGATACG.

This clone came up many times. Sequencing ends 3 residues short of the CDR3 end; the germline J gene provides the rest. This chain uses TRBV19 with TRBJ2-5, with 8 nucleotides matching TRBD2. The CDR3 has 15 residues. J gave up 5 bases and V 4 bases, and 9 bases lay outside the gene matches. The germline gives CDR1 LNHDA, CDR2 SQIVND (reference sequence). CDR3 sequence: CASSKLAGPQETQYF. The DNA read from the CDR3 is TGTGCCAGTAGTAAGCTAGCGGGTCCCCAGGAGACC.

The table lists this clone with a few counts. The read is 3 residues too short to cover the CDR3 end, so that end is filled in from the germline J gene. V usage is TRBV5-1 and J usage is TRBJ2-7, with D possibly being TRBD1 (5 bases). Germline CDR1 reads SGHRS; CDR2 reads YFSETQ. The CDR3 is made up of 14 amino acids. V was cut by 6 bases and J by 6 bases, with 19 bases left in between. The sequenced CDR3 bases are TGCGCCAGCAAGATATCGTCTCCCCAGGGCGAG. Its protein product is CASKISSPQGE. The entire CDR3 sequence reads CASKISSPQGEQYF.

As to this clone: The DNA ends 3 residues before the CDR3 does, and the rest of the CDR3 is filled in from the germline J gene. The chain combines TRBV5-1 with TRBJ2-7, with 11 bases lining up with TRBD1. This CDR3 contains 15 residues. V shed 4 bases, J shed 5 bases, and the junction held 8 bases outside the gene matches. Germline CDR1 and CDR2: SGHRS and YFSETQ. The DNA read from the CDR3 is TGCGCCAGCAGCATACGGACAGGGGGCTTTGACGAG. Residues: CASSIRTGGFDE. The whole CDR3 protein is CASSIRTGGFDEQYF.

As to this clone: Read data end 3 residues before the CDR3 end; the end is taken from the germline J gene. V is TRBV19 and J is TRBJ2-1; 12 nucleotides align to TRBD2. The CDR3 has 18 residues. The germline CDR1 and CDR2 sequences are LNHDA and SQIVND (reference sequence). Unmatched junction bases numbered 15, after V lost 4 bases and J lost 8 bases. CDR3: CASSRRLAGVGPLDEQFF. CDR3 DNA, as far as it was read: TGTGCCAGTAGTAGGAGACTAGCGGGAGTGGGCCCCTTGGATGAG.

On this clone: The CDR3 end is not reached by the read, which stops 3 residues before it; the germline J gene fills it in. The V call is TRBV2, the J call TRBJ1-1, with D maybe TRBD1 (6 bases). The CDR3 runs to 14 residues. Germline CDR1 and CDR2: SNHLY and FYNNEI. Trimming shortened V by 8 bases and J by 7 bases, and 20 bases separated the two germline ends. CDR3 sequence reads: CASLLYRVYGEAFF. The DNA read from the CDR3 is TGTGCCAGCCTCCTCTACAGGGTCTACGGTGAA.

This clone was counted many times. The CDR3 goes on 3 residues after the read ends, and that part is filled in from the germline J gene. The chain employs TRBV19 and TRBJ1-4; 11 nucleotides line up with TRBD1. CDR1 is LNHDA and CDR2 is SQIVND in the germline V gene (reference sequence). The ends lost 5 bases at V and 4 bases at J; junction bases unmatched: 6. The CDR3 extends over 16 amino acids. The sequenced part of the CDR3 DNA is TGTGCCAGTAGTCACCGGACAGGGGGCCGTAATGAAAAA. It codes for CASSHRTGGRNEK. From start to end, the CDR3 is CASSHRTGGRNEKLFF.

There are many counts of this clone. The read terminates 3 residues ahead of where the CDR3 ends, so the germline J gene completes it. This chain joins TRBV7-6 and TRBJ2-7; maybe TRBD2 (5 bases). V lost 6 bases and J lost 3, with 9 bases in between. The CDR3 spans 12 residues. CDR1 is SGHVS, CDR2 FNYEAQ, per germline. The chain's CDR3 is CASSPTSYEQYF. The sequenced part of the CDR3 DNA is TGTGCCAGCAGTCCTACTAGCTACGAG.

This clone has ten or more counts. The CDR3 end falls 3 residues outside the read, so it is completed with the germline J gene. V and J are TRBV5-1 and TRBJ2-3; 14 bases align to TRBD2. V shed 4 bases and J 3 bases; nucleotides not matched to a gene: 4. Germline V gene lookup returns CDR1 SGHRS and CDR2 YFSETQ. This CDR3 comprises 16 residues. CDR3 DNA (partial): TGCGCCAGCAGCCCGAGGACTAGCGGGAGGACAGATACG. It encodes CASSPRTSGRTDT. The complete CDR3 protein is CASSPRTSGRTDTQYF.